Below are 12 T cell receptor beta chains sequenced from a single sample in a study of blood T cell repertoires in COVID-19. The table came from immunoSEQ multiplex PCR; TCRdb's copy has only in-frame clones and leaves some out. The sample holds 95,000 to 150,000 clones, around four fifths seen once. Sequencing was performed on peripheral blood. The receptors were gathered from a man older than 75 with active or convalescent COVID-19.

V and J are TRBV5-8 and TRBJ1-6; no firm D call. The CDR3 has 14 residues. The germline gives CDR1 SGHTS, CDR2 YDEGEE. Trimming removed 1 base at V and 13 bases at J, with 15 bases between. The CDR3 bases are TGTGCCAGCAGCTTGACGCCGTCGGGTTGGCCCCTCCACTTT. Amino acid sequence: CASSLTPSGWPLHF.

J is TRBJ2-5 and V is TRBV6-5; 10 bases are a match to TRBD1. CDR1 is MNHEY and CDR2 is SVGAGI in the germline V gene. Trimming at V came to 6 bases and at J to 4 bases, leaving 8 bases not matched to a gene. The CDR3 is 15 residues long. CDR3 sequence: CASRPTGTGAETQYF. CDR3 bases: TGTGCCAGCAGGCCAACCGGGACAGGGGCAGAGACCCAGTACTTC.

V is TRBV9 and J is TRBJ1-2; no definite D call. The CDR3 spans 16 residues. CDR1 and CDR2 (germline): SGDLS, YYNGEE. Trimming removed 4 bases at V and 4 bases at J, with 20 bases between. The DNA for the CDR3 is TGTGCCAGCAGCCGCGGAGGAATTGGCAGTAGCTATGGCTACACCTTC. It encodes CASSRGGIGSSYGYTF.

V gene TRBV6-1 combines with J gene TRBJ2-1; 9 nucleotides agree with TRBD2. After removal of 3 bases from V and 8 bases from J, the junction contained 11 bases not matched to a gene. Germline V lookup: CDR1 MNHNS, CDR2 SASEGT. This CDR3 has 16 amino acids. The CDR3, as DNA: TGTGCCAGCAGTGACCCCGAGGGACTAGCTCGGTATGAGCAGTTCTTC. Translated: CASSDPEGLARYEQFF.

This clone was observed a few times. V is TRBV30 and J is TRBJ2-1, with a weak D call TRBD1 (6 bases). The CDR3 has 15 residues. Germline assignment: CDR1 GTSNPN and CDR2 SVGIG (reference sequence). Trimming pared 2 bases from V and 0 bases from J, leaving 11 bases between. This chain's CDR3 is CAWSRRTASYNEQFF. The DNA for the CDR3 is TGTGCCTGGAGTAGGAGGACAGCCTCCTACAATGAGCAGTTCTTC.

J is TRBJ1-1 and V is TRBV6-5; unclear D gene. V lost 8 bases and J 1 base, leaving 11 bases between the germline ends. The CDR3 is 13 amino acids. Germline CDR1 MNHEY, CDR2 SVGAGI. Here the CDR3 DNA reads TGTGCCAGCGCCGGACGGGAGAACACTGAAGCTTTCTTT. Translation: CASAGRENTEAFF.

The V call is TRBV5-1, the J call TRBJ1-3; no reliable D call. Germline V CDR1 and CDR2: SGHRS, YFSETQ. Trimming removed 0 bases from V and 1 base from J, with 5 bases in between. The CDR3 covers 14 residues. CDR3 nucleotide sequence: TGCGCCAGCAGCTTGGGTAGTTCTGGAAACACCATATATTTT. It encodes CASSLGSSGNTIYF.

The chain has TRBV7-3 and TRBJ2-7; 8 positions agree with TRBD2. The V and J ends lost 5 bases and 3 bases, in that order; junction bases with no gene match: 9. The CDR3 runs to 15 residues. The germline V gene has CDR1 SGHTA and CDR2 FQGTGA. The CDR3: CASSLAGPLGYEQYF. CDR3 coding DNA: TGTGCCAGCAGCCTAGCGGGCCCGCTCGGCTACGAGCAGTACTTC.

The rearrangement uses TRBV7-2 and TRBJ2-1; the match to TRBD2 covers 7 bases. Germline values: CDR1 SGHTA, CDR2 FQGNSA. CDR3 length: 15 amino acids. V dropped 1 base and J dropped 5; count of bases not matched to a gene: 5. CDR3 loop: CASSLELARHNEQFF. CDR3 bases: TGTGCCAGCAGCTTAGAACTAGCGAGACACAATGAGCAGTTCTTC.

In its sample, this clone was seen a few times. The J gene is TRBJ2-7, the V gene TRBV27, with a weak D call TRBD1 (5 bases). The CDR3 is 13 amino acids. Between the trimmed V and J ends, which lost 6 bases and 4 bases, there was a span of 13 bases. Germline CDR1 MNHEY, CDR2 SMNVEV (reference sequence). The CDR3 here is CASRIGAKYEQYF. As DNA, the CDR3 is TGTGCCAGCAGAATAGGGGCGAAATACGAGCAGTACTTC.

The rearrangement joins TRBV4-3 to TRBJ2-2, with a weak D call TRBD2 (7 bases). This CDR3 region has 15 residues. Trimming cost V 0 bases and J 7 bases, with 12 bases left between them. Germline-derived CDR1 and CDR2 are LGHNA and YSLEER. For the CDR3, the DNA is TGCGCCAGCAGCCAAGAGGGGGGGCAGAGCGGGGAGCTGTTTTTT. It translates to CASSQEGGQSGELFF.

The chain uses TRBV5-3 and TRBJ1-2; 12 bases fit TRBD1. TRBV5-3 is flagged as an ORF with uncertain function. The junction had 5 bases not matched to a gene; V was cut back by 5 bases and J by 6 bases. There are 14 residues in the CDR3. The CDR3 loop is CARRGTGGAHGYTF. The DNA of the CDR3 is TGTGCCAGAAGAGGGACAGGGGGCGCGCATGGCTACACCTTC.